Presented here are 13 T cell receptor beta chains from one specimen sequenced in a study of T cells in Graves' hyperthyroidism and ophthalmopathy. Amplification yielded TCR beta CDR3 regions, with RNA transcripts as the source. HTBI primers were employed in a first-round RT-PCR of the TCR CDR3. Via MiXCR, TCRdb re-called the multiplex PCR reads, giving one row per CDR3 protein. The data contain 600,000 or so distinct CDR3 sequences, about 14% of them singletons. The source material was blood. The receptor source for this set is a woman in her forties or fifties with Graves' ophthalmopathy.

The rearrangement uses TRBV29-1 and TRBJ2-7; 7 bases fit TRBD2. CDR3 size: 16 residues. Germline V gives CDR1 SQVTM, CDR2 ANQGSEA. J gave up 2 bases and V 5 bases, and 15 bases lay outside the gene matches. This CDR3 is CSVLIRGMGGAYEQYF. The CDR3 nucleotides read TGCAGCGTTCTAATTAGGGGCATGGGGGGGGCCTACGAGCAGTACTTC.

In this sample, this clonotype turned up a few times. The chain joins TRBV4-1 to TRBJ1-1, with D unclear. The CDR3 sequence is 19 residues long. In germline, CDR1 is MGHRA, CDR2 YSYEKL. V was cut by 5 bases and J by 0 bases, with 25 bases left in between. The CDR3 protein is CASSALPGSSRAMNTEAFF. The DNA for the CDR3 is TGCGCCAGCAGCGCCCTACCGGGGAGCTCGAGGGCCATGAACACTGAAGCTTTCTTT.

The rearrangement links TRBV5-8 to TRBJ2-5; D might be TRBD1 or TRBD2, each matching 5 bases. The ends were cut back, 0 bases at V and 2 bases at J, with 17 bases in the middle. The germline V gene has CDR1 SGHTS and CDR2 YDEGEE. The CDR3 spans 17 residues. CDR3 amino acids: CASSLAGASGPQETQYF. CDR3 DNA sequence: TGTGCCAGCAGCTTGGCCGGGGCGAGCGGTCCTCAAGAGACCCAGTACTTC.

This clonotype was detected a few times. V and J are TRBV7-9 and TRBJ2-7; a weak D match, TRBD1 (5 bases). This CDR3 contains 17 residues. Trimming pared 1 base from V and 0 bases from J, leaving 16 bases between. Per the germline V gene, CDR1 is SEHNR and CDR2 is FQNEAQ (reference sequence). The CDR3 DNA follows: TGTGCCAGCAGCTTAGAAACCCGACAGCTCCCCTCCTACGAGCAGTACTTC. Encoded protein: CASSLETRQLPSYEQYF.

The V call is TRBV20-1, the J call TRBJ2-5, with D perhaps TRBD2 (5 bases). Trimming stripped 1 base from V and 5 bases from J, with 11 bases between. Per the germline V gene, CDR1 is DFQATT and CDR2 is SNEGSKA (reference sequence). The CDR3 runs 13 residues. The CDR3 sequence: CSARGPGWETQYF. The CDR3 nucleotides read TGCAGTGCTAGAGGACCGGGATGGGAGACCCAGTACTTC.

This clonotype was seen only a few times. The V and J genes are TRBV10-3 and TRBJ2-3; no clear D gene. From germline, CDR1 is ENHRY and CDR2 SYGVKD. The V gene lost 3 bases and the J gene lost 2 bases, with 12 bases spanning the gap. The CDR3 covers 15 residues. CDR3 region: CAISDGPMVTDTQYF. CDR3 sequence (DNA): TGTGCCATCAGTGATGGACCCATGGTCACAGATACGCAGTATTTT.

The V gene is TRBV3-1, the J gene TRBJ1-2; D uncertain. Trimming shortened V by 4 bases and J by 8 bases, and 20 bases separated the two germline ends. The CDR3 covers 15 residues. Germline V gene sequence: CDR1 LGHDT, CDR2 YNNKEL (reference sequence). The CDR3 here is CASSPAGDGSGGYTF. Here the CDR3 DNA reads TGTGCCAGCAGCCCCGCTGGAGACGGGTCTGGGGGCTACACCTTC.

The genes are TRBV19 and TRBJ2-2; 9 bases match TRBD1. This CDR3 comprises 15 residues. Per germline, CDR1 LNHDA and CDR2 SQIVND (reference sequence). Losses at the gene ends were 3 bases for V and 6 bases for J; bases not matched to a gene: 5. CDR3 bases: TGTGCCAGTAGTATTGGACAGGGGACCGCCGGGGAGCTGTTTTTT. As protein: CASSIGQGTAGELFF.

CDR3 sequence reads: CSATGYNTEAFF. The CDR3 bases are TGCAGTGCTACAGGGTATAACACTGAAGCTTTCTTT. This rearrangement joins TRBV20-1 to TRBJ1-1; possible D gene TRBD1, 5 bases. The length of the CDR3 is 12 residues. V lost 4 bases and J 2 bases, leaving 8 bases between the germline ends. Germline V gene data show CDR1 as DFQATT and CDR2 as SNEGSKA (reference sequence).

The rearrangement joins TRBV27 to TRBJ1-5; 8 bases are a match to TRBD1. Looked up from germline, CDR1 is MNHEY and CDR2 is SMNVEV (reference sequence). The V gene end was trimmed by 4 bases and the J gene end by 5 bases; junction bases not matched to a gene: 10. The CDR3 has 16 residues. The CDR3 loop reads CASSSLGQGGDQPQHF. Written as DNA, the CDR3 is TGTGCCAGCAGTTCTCTAGGACAGGGAGGGGATCAGCCCCAGCATTTT.

The V call is TRBV20-1, the J call TRBJ2-1; TRBD2 matches 11 bases. The CDR3 totals 18 residues. Germline CDR1 is DFQATT and CDR2 is SNEGSKA (reference sequence). Unmatched junction bases numbered 13, after V lost 3 bases and J lost 3 bases. CDR3 bases: TGCAGTGCTAGCGTAAACGTTCCCCTAGCGGGAGGCTACAATGAGCAGTTCTTC. Protein product: CSASVNVPLAGGYNEQFF.

This chain links TRBV18 with TRBJ2-3; TRBD2 might be the D (6 bases). V lost 3 bases and J lost 0, with 13 bases in between. The CDR3 covers 16 residues. The germline gives CDR1 KGHSH, CDR2 LQKENI. The CDR3 loop is CASSPSTRPSTDTQYF. CDR3 coding DNA: TGTGCCAGCTCACCGTCGACTAGACCTAGCACAGATACGCAGTATTTT.

In this sample, this clonotype turned up a few times. The V gene is TRBV6-5, the J gene TRBJ2-7; 9 bases line up with TRBD2. CDR3 size: 16 residues. Germline V gives CDR1 MNHEY, CDR2 SVGAGI. V gave up 4 bases and J gave up 0 bases; unmatched junction bases: 7. Here the CDR3 reads CASSSPSGVSSYEQYF. CDR3 nucleotide sequence: TGTGCCAGCAGTTCTCCTAGCGGGGTTAGCTCCTACGAGCAGTACTTC.